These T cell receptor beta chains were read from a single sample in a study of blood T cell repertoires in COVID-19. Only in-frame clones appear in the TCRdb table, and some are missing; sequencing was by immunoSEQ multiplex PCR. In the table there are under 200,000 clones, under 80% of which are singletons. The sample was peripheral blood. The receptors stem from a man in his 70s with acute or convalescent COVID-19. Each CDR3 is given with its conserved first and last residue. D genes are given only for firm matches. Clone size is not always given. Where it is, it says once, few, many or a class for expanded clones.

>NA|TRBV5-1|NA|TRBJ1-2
TGCGCCAGCAGCCCCGCGGCGGGAGCTAACTATGGCTACACCTTC
CASSPAAGANYGYTF
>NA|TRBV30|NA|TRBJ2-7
TGTGCCTGGAGTGTACTACTAGAGACTGTGCAGTACTTC
CAWSVLLETVQYF
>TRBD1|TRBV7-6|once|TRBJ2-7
TGTGCCAGCAGCTTAAGGGACAGTGACTACGAGCAGTACTTC
CASSLRDSDYEQYF
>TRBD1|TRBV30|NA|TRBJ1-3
TGTGCCTGGTCAGGGGGCGCGGAAAACACCATATATTTT
CAWSGGAENTIYF
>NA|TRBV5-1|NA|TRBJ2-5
TGCGCCAGCAGCTTCTCGTACCAAGAGACCCAGTACTTC
CASSFSYQETQYF
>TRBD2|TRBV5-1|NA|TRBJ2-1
TGCGCCAGCAGCGAGGGACTAGCAACGAATGAGCAGTTCTTC
CASSEGLATNEQFF
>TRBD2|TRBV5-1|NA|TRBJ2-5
TGCGCCAGCAGCTTGGTGGCGGGGGGCACAGAGACCCAGTACTTC
CASSLVAGGTETQYF
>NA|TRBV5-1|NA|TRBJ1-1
TGCGCCAGCAGCTTGTCTTGGGGCGGGAACACTGAAGCTTTCTTT
CASSLSWGGNTEAFF
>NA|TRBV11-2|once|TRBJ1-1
TGTGCCAGCAGCCCCTTCTTGAACACTGAAGCTTTCTTT
CASSPFLNTEAFF
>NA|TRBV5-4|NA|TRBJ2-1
TGTGCCAGCAGCTTGCCGGCAGGAGGGCTCTACAATGAGCAGTTCTTC
CASSLPAGGLYNEQFF
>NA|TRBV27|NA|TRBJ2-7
TGTGCCAGCAGCCGTCGGACTGATAGCTCCTACGAGCAGTACTTC
CASSRRTDSSYEQYF
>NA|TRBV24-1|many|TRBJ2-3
TGTGCCACCAGTGCCGATCGGGGGGCCCTCACAGATACGCAGTATTTT
CATSADRGALTDTQYF
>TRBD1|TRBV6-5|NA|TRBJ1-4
TGTGCCAGCAGTACTGGACAGGGCTTAGATGAAAAACTGTTTTTT
CASSTGQGLDEKLFF
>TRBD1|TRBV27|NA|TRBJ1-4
TGTGCCAGCAGTCTTCAGGGGGCGCGGGAAAAACTGTTTTTT
CASSLQGAREKLFF
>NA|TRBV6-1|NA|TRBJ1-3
TGTGCCAGCAGTGAATTCGGGGGGACTGGAAACACCATATATTTT
CASSEFGGTGNTIYF
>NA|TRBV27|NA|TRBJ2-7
TGTGCCAGCACGTCCAGGGTAACCTACGAGCAGTACTTC
CASTSRVTYEQYF
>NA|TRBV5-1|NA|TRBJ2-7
TGCGCCAGCAGCTTGGGTTCTGCTTATAGCTCCTACGAGCAGTACTTC
CASSLGSAYSSYEQYF
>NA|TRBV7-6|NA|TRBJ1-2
TGTGCCAGCAGCCCCAGGGCAGGGGATGGCTACACCTTC
CASSPRAGDGYTF
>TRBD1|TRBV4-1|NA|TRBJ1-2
TGCGCCAGCAGCCAAGAGACAGGGAACTATGGCTACACCTTC
CASSQETGNYGYTF
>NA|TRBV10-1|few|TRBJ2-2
TGCGCCAGTCAGGGGTCGAACACCGGGGAGCTGTTTTTT
CASQGSNTGELFF
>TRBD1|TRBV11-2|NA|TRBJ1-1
TGTGCCAGCAGCCGGCGGACAGGGGCGGGGTTGGAAACTGAAGCTTTCTTT
CASSRRTGAGLETEAFF